These 14 T cell receptor beta chains originate from one sample sequenced in a study of metastatic and nonmetastatic thyroid tumors. TCRdb re-called the PCR reads via MiXCR. The sample holds tens of thousands of clones, under 15% seen once. Not a single patient had been given any form of treatment at any point before undergoing thyroid surgery. The specimen sequenced was blood. These receptors were taken from a female donor with papillary thyroid cancer or a benign thyroid nodule (not recorded which). Some clones in this sample may be carry-over from other donors' samples.

Ten or more counts support this clone. J is TRBJ2-1 and V is TRBV6-5; a possible D gene is TRBD2 (5 bases). Trimming cost V 0 bases and J 8 bases, with 8 bases left between them. Germline lookup yields CDR1 MNHEY and CDR2 SVGAGI. The CDR3 consists of 13 residues. The CDR3 sequence: CASSYSRGYEQFF. The CDR3, as DNA: TGTGCCAGCAGTTACTCTCGGGGTTATGAGCAGTTCTTC.

This clone was seen many times. This sequence joins TRBV2 and TRBJ2-7; D perhaps matches TRBD1 (5 bases). Germline CDR1 is SNHLY and CDR2 is FYNNEI. This CDR3 comprises 12 residues. V lost 4 bases to trimming and J lost 7 bases, with 11 bases between them. CDR3 bases: TGTGCCAGCAGTGGCTGGGGCAGGGAGCAGTACTTC. Its translation: CASSGWGREQYF. Using reference TRBV2 and TRBJ2-7 for the parts outside the CDR3, the full variable domain is EPEVTQTPSHQVTQMGQEVILRCVPISNHLYFYWYRQILGQKVEFLVSFYNNEISEKSEIFDDQFSVERPDGSNFTLKIRSTKLEDSAMYFCASSGWGREQYFGPGTRLTVT.

This clone was counted at least ten times. The chain links TRBV4-2 to TRBJ2-1; 12 positions match TRBD2. Germline lookup yields CDR1 LGHNA and CDR2 YNFKEQ. The V and J ends lost 2 bases and 3 bases, in that order; junction bases with no gene match: 23. There are 23 residues in the CDR3. CDR3 in amino acids: CASSQSWSSSSGRASLFYNEQFF. The CDR3 DNA is TGTGCCAGCAGCCAAAGTTGGTCTTCATCTAGCGGGAGGGCCTCTCTCTTCTACAATGAGCAGTTCTTC.

The sample holds many counts of this clone. The V and J genes are TRBV30 and TRBJ2-5; TRBD2 agrees at 9 bases. Germline values: CDR1 GTSNPN, CDR2 SVGIG (reference sequence). With 4 bases clipped from V and 7 bases from J, the junction kept 7 bases outside the gene matches. The CDR3 contains 13 residues. The CDR3 nucleotides are TGTGCCTGGACCGGGACTAGCCGAGGGACCCAGTACTTC. This codes for CAWTGTSRGTQYF.

This clone was recorded at least ten times. The chain uses TRBV12-3 or TRBV12-4 and TRBJ2-7, with 8 bases aligning to TRBD2. The V segment lost 6 bases and the J segment 0 bases; nucleotides outside the gene matches: 10. The CDR3 is made up of 16 amino acids. CDR3 in amino acids: CASRGSGTRTSYEQYF. Here the CDR3 DNA reads TGTGCCAGCAGGGGTAGCGGGACCCGAACCTCCTACGAGCAGTACTTC.

This CDR3 reads CASNTGTVDAEAFF. Written as DNA, the CDR3 is TGTGCCAGCAACACCGGGACAGTTGACGCTGAAGCTTTCTTT. The chain is built from TRBV6-1 and TRBJ1-1, with 7 bases aligning to TRBD1. Germline V gene data show CDR1 as MNHNS and CDR2 as SASEGT. CDR3 size: 14 residues. V shed 7 bases and J 6 bases; nucleotides not matched to a gene: 11.

This clone has ten or more counts. The rearrangement links TRBV6-1 to TRBJ2-5; 7 bases fit TRBD1. J was trimmed by 5 bases and V by 4 bases; bases with no gene match: 7. This CDR3 region has 14 residues. Germline CDR1 MNHNS, CDR2 SASEGT. The CDR3: CASSVSQGGETQYF. The CDR3, as DNA: TGTGCCAGCAGTGTCTCCCAAGGGGGCGAGACCCAGTACTTC.

This rearrangement joins TRBV7-3 to TRBJ2-7; 7 nucleotides align to TRBD1. J gave up 5 bases and V 2 bases, and 0 bases lay outside the gene matches. Germline V gene data show CDR1 as SGHTA and CDR2 as FQGTGA. The CDR3 has 12 amino acids. For the CDR3, the DNA is TGTGCCAGCAGCTTAGGGACAGACGAGCAGTACTTC. Residues: CASSLGTDEQYF.

The table lists this clone with many counts. The chain links TRBV19 to TRBJ2-1; D is undetermined. With 4 bases removed from V and 4 bases from J, the gap between germline ends came to 8 bases. This CDR3 is built from 13 residues. Germline lookup yields CDR1 LNHDA and CDR2 SQIVND (reference sequence). DNA for the CDR3: TGTGCCAGTAGTACTGCAGTGTACAATGAGCAGTTCTTC. Residues: CASSTAVYNEQFF. The full variable domain, its missing parts supplied by reference TRBV19 and TRBJ2-1, is DGGITQSPKYLFRKEGQNVTLSCEQNLNHDAMYWYRQDPGQGLRLIYYSQIVNDFQKGDIAEGYSVSREKKESFPLTVTSAQKNPTAFYLCASSTAVYNEQFFGPGTRLTVL.

This clone was recorded at least ten times. The chain links TRBV15 to TRBJ2-7, with D tentatively TRBD2 (5 bases). The CDR3 sequence is 15 residues long. Trimming removed 0 bases from V and 3 bases from J, with 12 bases in between. The V gene's germline CDR1 is LNHNV and CDR2 YYDKDF (reference sequence). DNA for the CDR3: TGTGCCACCAGCAGAGAGGGCGGCGCGGGCTACGAGCAGTACTTC. Residues: CATSREGGAGYEQYF.

This clone was recorded many times. V and J are TRBV5-1 and TRBJ2-5; D is ambiguous. The germline V and J ends were trimmed by 0 bases and 4 bases, with 1 base remaining between them. This CDR3 contains 11 residues. Germline lookup yields CDR1 SGHRS and CDR2 YFSETQ. CDR3 in DNA: TGCGCCAGCAGCTTGGCAGAGACCCAGTACTTC. Protein: CASSLAETQYF.

This clone ranks as medium-sized. The V and J genes are TRBV20-1 and TRBJ2-7, with TRBD2 matching over 11 bases. Germline V gene lookup returns CDR1 DFQATT and CDR2 SNEGSKA (reference sequence). The CDR3 is 14 residues long. With 4 bases clipped from V and 2 bases from J, the junction kept 4 bases outside the gene matches. Here the CDR3 reads CSATHSGRAYEQYF. In DNA form, the CDR3 reads TGCAGTGCTACTCATAGCGGGAGGGCCTACGAGCAGTACTTC.

The rearrangement uses TRBV20-1 and TRBJ2-7; the D gene is possibly TRBD1 (6 bases). Trimming cost V 4 bases and J 2 bases, with 21 bases left between them. The length of the CDR3 is 16 residues. Looked up from germline, CDR1 is DFQATT and CDR2 is SNEGSKA (reference sequence). The CDR3 loop reads CSAMGTRTYDTYEQYF. DNA of the CDR3: TGCAGTGCTATGGGGACAAGAACCTACGATACCTACGAGCAGTACTTC.

This clone showed up many times. This chain links TRBV4-2 with TRBJ2-1; no clear D gene. V lost 0 bases to trimming and J lost 8 bases, with 14 bases between them. Germline assignment: CDR1 LGHNA and CDR2 YNFKEQ. This CDR3 is 15 amino acids long. Written as DNA, the CDR3 is TGTGCCAGCAGCCAAGATACGGGCTATCGGGATGAGCAGTTCTTC. Translating it yields CASSQDTGYRDEQFF.